A single sample gave rise to the 17 T cell receptor beta chains below, sequenced in a study of PD-L1 blockade in urothelial cancer. The data were produced by immunoSEQ multiplex PCR, yet TCRdb's version contains in-frame clones alone and is incomplete. Of tens of thousands of clones listed, roughly 86% were seen once; the top ten hold roughly 2.6%. Sequenced here: PBMCs, sampled around atezolizumab (anti-PD-L1) treatment. These receptors came from a man aged 70 or older with urothelial cancer.

This rearrangement joins TRBV11-3 to TRBJ2-3; D uncertain. The CDR3 extends over 14 amino acids. V lost 5 bases to trimming and J lost 0 bases, with 9 bases between them. Germline loops: CDR1 SGHNT, CDR2 YENEEA. Written as DNA, the CDR3 is TGTGCCAGCAGCCAAGGCGGAAGCACAGATACGCAGTATTTT. As protein: CASSQGGSTDTQYF.

The CDR3 coding sequence is TGTGCCAGCGGTGTTGGGGACAGGGTCGGTGAAAAACTGTTTTTT. It is translated as CASGVGDRVGEKLFF. The chain joins TRBV7-9 to TRBJ1-4; 9 bases agree with TRBD1. Germline assignment: CDR1 SEHNR and CDR2 FQNEAQ (reference sequence). The CDR3 is 15 residues long. The junction had 11 bases not matched to a gene; V was cut back by 8 bases and J by 7 bases.

The chain joins TRBV5-1 to TRBJ1-1; TRBD1 aligns across 8 bases. The length of the CDR3 is 19 residues. Looked up from germline, CDR1 is SGHRS and CDR2 is YFSETQ. Trimming cost V 4 bases and J 4 bases; bases outside gene matches: 21. The CDR3 loop is CASSLSRGQAQTSSTEAFF. The CDR3 nucleotides are TGCGCCAGCAGCCTGTCCCGGGGACAGGCGCAAACAAGCAGCACTGAAGCTTTCTTT.

V usage is TRBV9 and J usage is TRBJ2-1; D is ambiguous. Germline CDR1 and CDR2: SGDLS and YYNGEE. The CDR3 loop spans 16 amino acids. V lost 5 bases, J lost 4 bases, and 19 bases lay in between. In nucleotides, the CDR3 is TGTGCCAGCAGTTCATCAGGTACACCACTTTACAATGAGCAGTTCTTC. This codes for CASSSSGTPLYNEQFF.

V gene TRBV11-1 combines with J gene TRBJ1-4; D is uncertain. The CDR3 loop spans 14 amino acids. The ends were cut back, 3 bases at V and 4 bases at J, with 9 bases in the middle. Germline V gives CDR1 SGHAT, CDR2 FQDESV (reference sequence). Written as DNA, the CDR3 is TGTGCCAGCAGCTTGCGGCAGCATAATGAAAAACTGTTTTTT. Translated: CASSLRQHNEKLFF.

V gene TRBV4-3 combines with J gene TRBJ2-1; D is possibly TRBD2 (6 bases). Germline CDR1 is LGHNA and CDR2 is YSLEER. The CDR3 contains 16 residues. Trimming cost V 1 base and J 8 bases, with 18 bases left between them. The CDR3 here is CASSQGWDSSRDEQFF. CDR3 sequence (DNA): TGCGCCAGCAGCCAAGGTTGGGACTCATCGCGCGATGAGCAGTTCTTC.

The rearrangement links TRBV5-1 to TRBJ1-1; TRBD1 agrees at 10 bases. The CDR3 covers 16 residues. Trimming removed 5 bases from V and 0 bases from J; junction bases left unmatched: 7. Germline V gives CDR1 SGHRS, CDR2 YFSETQ. The CDR3 DNA follows: TGCGCCAGCAGAGTAGGACAGGGGGTTATGAACACTGAAGCTTTCTTT. This codes for CASRVGQGVMNTEAFF.

The chain employs TRBV28 and TRBJ2-7, with TRBD2 matching 13 bases. The germline CDR1 and CDR2 sequences are MDHEN and SYDVKM. V shed 6 bases and J 2 bases; nucleotides not matched to a gene: 7. CDR3 length equals 16 residues. The CDR3 reads CASRPPGLAGPYEQYF. CDR3 in DNA: TGTGCCAGCAGGCCCCCGGGACTAGCGGGGCCCTACGAGCAGTACTTC.

The V call is TRBV4-3, the J call TRBJ2-3; 8 bases match TRBD2. Germline V gives CDR1 LGHNA, CDR2 YSLEER. This CDR3 comprises 16 residues. J gave up 3 bases and V 1 base, and 6 bases lay outside the gene matches. CDR3 in amino acids: CASSQGVVAGTDTQYF. Written as DNA, the CDR3 is TGCGCCAGCAGCCAAGGGGTGGTAGCGGGAACAGATACGCAGTATTTT.

The chain employs TRBV28 and TRBJ2-7; TRBD1 agrees at 8 bases. The V segment lost 5 bases and the J segment 2 bases; nucleotides outside the gene matches: 14. CDR3 length equals 17 residues. Germline-derived CDR1 and CDR2 are MDHEN and SYDVKM. CDR3 nucleotide sequence: TGTGCCAGCAGTCTCACTCCTTTCTACAGGGGGGCCTACGAGCAGTACTTC. Translating gives CASSLTPFYRGAYEQYF.

The rearrangement joins TRBV5-1 to TRBJ2-1, with 7 positions matching TRBD2. Germline V gives CDR1 SGHRS, CDR2 YFSETQ. This CDR3 has 15 residues. V lost 0 bases to trimming and J lost 5 bases; unmatched junction nucleotides: 5. The CDR3 nucleotides read TGCGCCAGCAGCTTGGTCCAGCGGGGAGACAATGAGCAGTTCTTC. This encodes CASSLVQRGDNEQFF.

The chain is built from TRBV7-9 and TRBJ2-2; D is possibly TRBD2 (6 bases). This CDR3 comprises 16 residues. CDR1 SEHNR and CDR2 FQNEAQ come from the germline V gene (reference sequence). Trimming stripped 3 bases from V and 6 bases from J, with 17 bases between. The DNA for the CDR3 is TGTGCCAGCAGCTTTTCCGGGACTCAAATACCCGGGGAGCTGTTTTTT. Residues: CASSFSGTQIPGELFF.

Notes on this clone: At the DNA level, this CDR3 is encoded by other sequences in the same sample as well. The chain carries TRBV19 and TRBJ2-2; D remains ambiguous. The germline V gene encodes CDR1 LNHDA and CDR2 SQIVND (reference sequence). This CDR3 has 15 residues. Trimming took off 3 bases at V and 1 base at J, with 9 bases between the two ends. The CDR3: CASSIGTVNTGELFF. As DNA, the CDR3 is TGTGCCAGTAGTATTGGTACAGTGAACACCGGGGAGCTGTTTTTT. Based on the CDR3 plus reference TRBV19 and TRBJ2-2, the full variable domain is DGGITQSPKYLFRKEGQNVTLSCEQNLNHDAMYWYRQDPGQGLRLIYYSQIVNDFQKGDIAEGYSVSREKKESFPLTVTSAQKNPTAFYLCASSIGTVNTGELFFGEGSRLTVL.

The chain uses TRBV7-9 and TRBJ2-3; 7 positions agree with TRBD2. The CDR3 has 15 residues. CDR1 SEHNR and CDR2 FQNEAQ come from the germline V gene (reference sequence). With 4 bases clipped from V and 2 bases from J, the junction kept 6 bases outside the gene matches. The CDR3 sequence is CASSSSSGATDTQYF. The CDR3 nucleotides read TGTGCCAGCAGCTCCTCTAGCGGAGCCACAGATACGCAGTATTTT.

The chain recombines TRBV5-1 with TRBJ2-5; weak D call: TRBD1 (7 bases). The V gene's germline CDR1 is SGHRS and CDR2 YFSETQ. V dropped 4 bases and J dropped 5 bases, with 9 bases sitting between them. The CDR3 contains 12 residues. CDR3 DNA sequence: TGCGCCAGCAGCCCAGGGGGGGAGACCCAGTACTTC. Translation gives CASSPGGETQYF. The full variable domain, in which reference TRBV5-1 and TRBJ2-5 provide the parts outside the CDR3, is KAGVTQTPRYLIKTRGQQVTLSCSPISGHRSVSWYQQTPGQGLQFLFEYFSETQRNKGNFPGRFSGRQFSNSRSEMNVSTLELGDSALYLCASSPGGETQYFGPGTRLLVL.

The rearrangement joins TRBV11-3 to TRBJ2-1, with 12 nucleotides matching TRBD2. The CDR3 contains 16 residues. Trimming removed 3 bases from V and 5 bases from J; junction bases left unmatched: 5. Germline V gene data show CDR1 as SGHNT and CDR2 as YENEEA. CDR3 in DNA: TGTGCCAGCAGCTTGACTAGCGGGAGTACTGACAATGAGCAGTTCTTC. The encoded protein is CASSLTSGSTDNEQFF. The entire variable domain, with the rest obtained from reference TRBV11-3 and TRBJ2-1, is as follows: EAGVVQSPRYKIIEKKQPVAFWCNPISGHNTLYWYLQNLGQGPELLIRYENEEAVDDSQLPKDRFSAERLKGVDSTLKIQPAELGDSAVYLCASSLTSGSTDNEQFFGPGTRLTVL.

This clone was seen only once. V and J are TRBV5-5 and TRBJ2-5; TRBD1 agrees at 8 bases. This CDR3 has 14 residues. Losses at the gene ends were 0 bases for V and 3 bases for J; bases not matched to a gene: 1. Germline lookup yields CDR1 SGHKS and CDR2 YYEKEE (reference sequence). This chain's CDR3 is CASSLGTGKETQYF. CDR3 sequence (DNA): TGTGCCAGCAGCTTGGGGACAGGGAAAGAGACCCAGTACTTC.